The 28 T cell receptor beta chains listed next were all sequenced from one sample in a study of T cells in Graves' hyperthyroidism and ophthalmopathy. It was RNA transcripts that yielded the amplified TCR beta CDR3 regions. The HTBI primer set served for first-round RT-PCR of the TCR CDR3. TCRdb reprocessed the multiplex PCR reads via MiXCR and lists one record per CDR3 protein. The table shows more than 650,000 distinct CDR3 sequences, with about 15% occurring only once. Sequencing was done on a sample of blood. Receptors were obtained from a young woman with Graves' hyperthyroidism.

This clonotype was seen ten or more times. The chain is built from TRBV27 and TRBJ2-2; D ambiguous. This CDR3 is built from 12 residues. Germline V gene sequence: CDR1 MNHEY, CDR2 SMNVEV (reference sequence). Trimming took 3 bases from V and 2 from J, leaving 1 base between them. CDR3 amino acids: CASSFNTGELFF. The CDR3 DNA follows: TGTGCCAGCAGTTTTAACACCGGGGAGCTGTTTTTT.

This clonotype showed up just a few times. The chain has TRBV2 and TRBJ2-1, with 12 bases matching TRBD2. Germline CDR1 SNHLY, CDR2 FYNNEI. J gave up 9 bases and V 10 bases, and 7 bases lay outside the gene matches. This CDR3 is 13 amino acids long. CDR3 amino acids: CAKTSGSSGEQFF. CDR3 coding DNA: TGTGCCAAGACTAGCGGGAGTTCCGGTGAGCAGTTCTTC.

The table lists this clonotype with a few counts. The chain uses TRBV20-1 and TRBJ2-1, with a tentative D call TRBD2 (5 bases). The V end lost 5 bases, the J end lost 3 bases, and 11 bases lay between the germline ends. Looked up from germline, CDR1 is DFQATT and CDR2 is SNEGSKA (reference sequence). This CDR3 contains 13 residues. CDR3 in amino acids: CSAGRVLYNEQFF. The CDR3 bases are TGCAGTGCTGGGCGGGTTCTCTACAATGAGCAGTTCTTC.

This clonotype has at least ten counts. CDR3 coding DNA: TGTGCCAGCAGTTTATACGGAAGCACAGATACGCAGTATTTT. The encoded protein is CASSLYGSTDTQYF. The V call is TRBV12-3 or TRBV12-4, the J call TRBJ2-3; D uncertain. The CDR3 contains 14 residues. V gave up 2 bases and J gave up 0 bases, with 6 bases separating them.

This clonotype was counted many times. The rearrangement links TRBV20-1 to TRBJ2-7; 9 bases line up with TRBD2. Germline CDR1 and CDR2: DFQATT and SNEGSKA (reference sequence). Trimming cost V 5 bases and J 4 bases; bases outside gene matches: 15. The CDR3 runs to 16 residues. CDR3 sequence reads: CSALPLRLAGKYEQYF. CDR3 nucleotides: TGCAGTGCTCTTCCCTTGCGGCTAGCGGGAAAGTACGAGCAGTACTTC.

This chain joins TRBV19 and TRBJ2-1, with 7 bases lining up with TRBD2. With V trimmed by 5 bases and J by 0 bases, 10 bases remained unmatched. The CDR3 covers 17 residues. Per the germline V gene, CDR1 is LNHDA and CDR2 is SQIVND (reference sequence). Written as DNA, the CDR3 is TGTGCCAGTAGTGGACCCCCTGGGGGGGGCTCCTACAATGAGCAGTTCTTC. Its translation: CASSGPPGGGSYNEQFF.

This clonotype was seen a handful of times. The rearrangement joins TRBV9 to TRBJ2-2, with 8 bases lining up with TRBD2. This CDR3 region has 15 residues. Germline CDR1 SGDLS, CDR2 YYNGEE. The junction had 10 bases not matched to a gene; V was cut back by 4 bases and J by 8 bases. CDR3 sequence: CASSSNRLAQGELFF. For the CDR3, the DNA is TGTGCCAGCAGCTCGAACCGACTAGCGCAAGGGGAGCTGTTTTTT.

The chain combines TRBV6-5 with TRBJ1-4; no clear D. Trimming cost V 2 bases and J 8 bases, with 12 bases left between them. The CDR3 runs 14 residues. The germline CDR1 and CDR2 sequences are MNHEY and SVGAGI. DNA for the CDR3: TGTGCCAGCAGTTACATGGGGAGAGACGAAAAACTGTTTTTT. Translated: CASSYMGRDEKLFF.

The chain links TRBV6-1 to TRBJ1-1, with D possibly matching TRBD1 (6 bases). The germline V gene has CDR1 MNHNS and CDR2 SASEGT. With 8 bases removed from V and 4 bases from J, the gap between germline ends came to 20 bases. CDR3 length: 15 amino acids. The CDR3 nucleotides are TGTGCCAGCCTAGAAAGGGGGGGTGGGGGCACTGAAGCTTTCTTT. The encoded protein is CASLERGGGGTEAFF.

There are a few counts of this clonotype. The gene calls are TRBV4-1 and TRBJ2-3; D call uncertain. V lost 6 bases to trimming and J lost 0 bases, with 13 bases between them. The CDR3 length is 15 residues. From germline, CDR1 is MGHRA and CDR2 YSYEKL. In DNA, the CDR3 is TGCGCCAGCAGAGTTGGACCACAAAGCACAGATACGCAGTATTTT. Translated: CASRVGPQSTDTQYF.

This clonotype has just a few counts. This chain links TRBV19 with TRBJ2-2; the D gene is possibly TRBD1 (8 bases). The V gene's germline CDR1 is LNHDA and CDR2 SQIVND (reference sequence). The CDR3 totals 16 residues. V gave up 3 bases and J gave up 1 base, with 12 bases separating them. CDR3 nucleotides: TGTGCCAGTAGTATGCGGGGGACAGGGAACACCGGGGAGCTGTTTTTT. Its protein product is CASSMRGTGNTGELFF.

This clonotype was seen at least ten times. The chain uses TRBV7-2 and TRBJ2-1; tentatively, D is TRBD2 (6 bases). Trimming stripped 5 bases from V and 7 bases from J, with 15 bases between. CDR3 size: 14 residues. Germline lookup yields CDR1 SGHTA and CDR2 FQGNSA. The CDR3 loop is CASSPRLVPNEQFF. CDR3 sequence (DNA): TGTGCCAGCAGCCCACGACTAGTTCCTAATGAGCAGTTCTTC.

This clonotype has a handful of counts. The chain uses TRBV20-1 and TRBJ2-5, with a possible D match to TRBD1 (5 bases). In germline, CDR1 is DFQATT, CDR2 SNEGSKA (reference sequence). This CDR3 has 17 residues. V gave up 0 bases and J gave up 1 base, with 18 bases separating them. The CDR3 bases are TGCAGTGCTAGAGACCAAGTTGTGGGGCCGAGCCAAGAGACCCAGTACTTC. Translation gives CSARDQVVGPSQETQYF.

This clonotype was counted many times. This CDR3 is CSARGVGYEQYF. For the CDR3, the DNA is TGCAGTGCTAGGGGGGTGGGGTACGAGCAGTACTTC. This chain joins TRBV20-1 and TRBJ2-7; D is perhaps TRBD1 or TRBD2 (5 bases each). The germline gives CDR1 DFQATT, CDR2 SNEGSKA (reference sequence). Trimming removed 3 bases from V and 4 bases from J, with 10 bases in between. This CDR3 is 12 amino acids long.

This clonotype appeared a few times. V and J are TRBV20-1 and TRBJ2-3, with 7 bases that match TRBD2. The CDR3 has 12 residues. J was trimmed by 8 bases and V by 5 bases; bases with no gene match: 7. CDR1 is DFQATT, CDR2 SNEGSKA, per germline (reference sequence). CDR3 loop: CSADTSASTQYF. Here the CDR3 DNA reads TGCAGTGCTGACACTAGCGCCTCTACGCAGTATTTT.

This clonotype was seen repeatedly, ten times or more. The gene calls are TRBV18 and TRBJ1-2; D perhaps matches TRBD1 (5 bases). The CDR3 contains 15 residues. The germline V gene has CDR1 KGHSH and CDR2 LQKENI. V was cut by 1 base and J by 8 bases, with 17 bases left in between. The CDR3 nucleotides are TGTGCCAGCTCACCACAGGCTCCGCTTCCAGGGGGCTACACCTTC. Translated: CASSPQAPLPGGYTF. Together with reference TRBV18 and TRBJ1-2, the CDR3 gives the full variable domain: NAGVMQNPRHLVRRRGQEARLRCSPMKGHSHVYWYRQLPEEGLKFMVYLQKENIIDESGMPKERFSAEFPKEGPSILRIQQVVRGDSAAYFCASSPQAPLPGGYTFGSGTRLTVV.

This clonotype occurred many times. The J gene is TRBJ1-2, the V gene TRBV28, with D uncertain. The CDR3 has 14 residues. CDR1 is MDHEN and CDR2 is SYDVKM in the germline V gene. V lost 6 bases and J 2 bases, leaving 13 bases between the germline ends. CDR3 region: CASRPSGRNYGYTF. CDR3 sequence (DNA): TGTGCCAGCAGACCTTCCGGGAGAAACTATGGCTACACCTTC.

The table lists this clonotype with many counts. The chain recombines TRBV5-1 with TRBJ2-1; D is possibly TRBD2 (6 bases). Germline V gene sequence: CDR1 SGHRS, CDR2 YFSETQ. This CDR3 region has 15 residues. V dropped 0 bases and J dropped 10 bases, with 17 bases sitting between them. CDR3 bases: TGCGCCAGCAGCTTGGCCGGGACTTACCGTGTCGAGCAGTTCTTC. Its translation is CASSLAGTYRVEQFF.

This clonotype was seen many times. The genes are TRBV3-1 and TRBJ2-7; D is ambiguous. With 4 bases removed from V and 7 bases from J, the gap between germline ends came to 14 bases. This CDR3 has 13 amino acids. Germline loops: CDR1 LGHDT, CDR2 YNNKEL (reference sequence). In DNA, the CDR3 is TGTGCCAGCAGCCCCACACTACGCACAGAGCAGTACTTC. It is translated as CASSPTLRTEQYF.

In DNA, the CDR3 is TGTGCCAGCATCAAGACTAGTTCCAGCGGGGAGCTGTTTTTT. The encoded protein is CASIKTSSSGELFF. The chain carries TRBV3-1 and TRBJ2-2, with D possibly TRBD2 on 6 matching bases. The V gene lost 7 bases and the J gene lost 7 bases, with 16 bases spanning the gap. This CDR3 has 14 residues. The germline V gene encodes CDR1 LGHDT and CDR2 YNNKEL (reference sequence). The complete variable domain, with remaining parts taken from reference TRBV3-1 and TRBJ2-2, reads DTAVSQTPKYLVTQMGNDKSIKCEQNLGHDTMYWYKQDSKKFLKIMFSYNNKELIINETVPNRFSPKSPDKAHLNLHINSLELGDSAVYFCASIKTSSSGELFFGEGSRLTVL.

In this sample, this clonotype turned up once. V is TRBV5-6 and J is TRBJ1-5; D is possibly TRBD1 (6 bases). The CDR3 spans 15 residues. Germline lookup yields CDR1 SGHDT and CDR2 YYEEEE. With 2 bases removed from V and 6 bases from J, the gap between germline ends came to 15 bases. The CDR3: CASSLWGQSGQPQHF. CDR3 coding DNA: TGTGCCAGCAGCTTATGGGGACAATCCGGTCAGCCCCAGCATTTT.

Only a few counts were recorded for this clonotype. The chain is built from TRBV3-1 and TRBJ2-1; 9 positions agree with TRBD2. CDR1 is LGHDT and CDR2 is YNNKEL in the germline V gene (reference sequence). CDR3 length: 16 residues. The V segment lost 0 bases and the J segment 7 bases; nucleotides outside the gene matches: 7. Written as DNA, the CDR3 is TGTGCCAGCAGCCAAGAAGTTAGCGGGAGTGGGAATGAGCAGTTCTTC. This translates into CASSQEVSGSGNEQFF.

This clonotype was found many times. V gene TRBV27 combines with J gene TRBJ1-1; D perhaps matches TRBD1 (6 bases). V lost 9 bases and J lost 0, with 20 bases in between. Germline CDR1 reads MNHEY; CDR2 reads SMNVEV (reference sequence). This CDR3 has 16 residues. The CDR3 nucleotides are TGTGCCAGTTCGACAGGAGAGGGGCGGATGAACACTGAAGCTTTCTTT. Residues: CASSTGEGRMNTEAFF.

The chain links TRBV5-5 to TRBJ2-7, with 8 positions matching TRBD1. V was pared by 2 bases and J by 1 base, with 5 bases of the junction left unmatched. The germline gives CDR1 SGHKS, CDR2 YYEKEE (reference sequence). The CDR3 has 15 residues. The CDR3 loop reads CASSLGQGRSYEQYF. The CDR3 bases are TGTGCCAGCAGCTTAGGACAGGGCCGGTCCTACGAGCAGTACTTC.

There are a few counts of this clonotype. V is TRBV20-1 and J is TRBJ2-5; 14 bases align to TRBD2. V was pared by 7 bases and J by 5 bases, with 9 bases of the junction left unmatched. In germline, CDR1 is DFQATT, CDR2 SNEGSKA (reference sequence). CDR3 length equals 15 residues. The CDR3 region has the DNA TGCAGTGGTGCGACTAGCGGGAGGGTATGGGAGACCCAGTACTTC. Translated, it gives CSGATSGRVWETQYF.

The chain uses TRBV6-5 and TRBJ1-5, with D perhaps TRBD1 (5 bases). Germline-derived CDR1 and CDR2 are MNHEY and SVGAGI. Deletions cut 2 bases from V and 6 bases from J, with 11 bases between. The CDR3 covers 14 residues. CDR3 DNA sequence: TGTGCCAGCAGTTACAGGGGAAGAACTCAGCCCCAGCATTTT. Protein: CASSYRGRTQPQHF.

This clonotype came up many times. The V and J genes are TRBV5-1 and TRBJ2-7; D call uncertain. V lost 0 bases and J 6 bases, leaving 7 bases between the germline ends. The CDR3 loop spans 12 amino acids. Germline lookup yields CDR1 SGHRS and CDR2 YFSETQ. The CDR3 here is CASSLASAEQYF. The CDR3 bases are TGCGCCAGCAGCTTGGCGTCGGCCGAGCAGTACTTC.

The V call is TRBV6-2 or TRBV6-3, the J call TRBJ2-7; TRBD1 might be the D (5 bases). The CDR3 covers 14 residues. Trimming took 8 bases from V and 2 from J, leaving 16 bases between them. The germline CDR1 and CDR2 sequences are MNHEY and SVGEGT. This chain's CDR3 is CASRSGRATYEQYF. The DNA of the CDR3 is TGTGCCAGCCGGTCCGGCAGGGCCACCTACGAGCAGTACTTC.